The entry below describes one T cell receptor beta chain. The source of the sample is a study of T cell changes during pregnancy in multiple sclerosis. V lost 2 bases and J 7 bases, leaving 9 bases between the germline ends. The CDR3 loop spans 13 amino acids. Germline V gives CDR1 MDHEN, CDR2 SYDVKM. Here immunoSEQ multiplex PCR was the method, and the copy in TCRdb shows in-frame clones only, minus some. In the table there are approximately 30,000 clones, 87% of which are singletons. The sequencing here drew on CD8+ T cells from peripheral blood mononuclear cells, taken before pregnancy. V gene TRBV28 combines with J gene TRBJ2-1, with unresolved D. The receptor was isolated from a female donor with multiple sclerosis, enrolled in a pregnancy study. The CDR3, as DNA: TGTGCCAGCAGTTTAGGCCGCAGTAATGAGCAGTTCTTC. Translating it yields CASSLGRSNEQFF.